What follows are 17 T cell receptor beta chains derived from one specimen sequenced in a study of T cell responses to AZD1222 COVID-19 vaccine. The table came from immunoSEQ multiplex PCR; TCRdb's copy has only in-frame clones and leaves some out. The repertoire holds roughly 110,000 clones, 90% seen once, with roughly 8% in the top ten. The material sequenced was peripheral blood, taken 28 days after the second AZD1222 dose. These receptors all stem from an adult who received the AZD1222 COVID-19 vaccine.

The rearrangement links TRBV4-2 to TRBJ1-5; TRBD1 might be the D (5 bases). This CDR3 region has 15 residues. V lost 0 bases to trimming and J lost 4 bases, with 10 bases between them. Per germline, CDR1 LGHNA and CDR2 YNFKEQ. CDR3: CASSQESGGNQPQHF. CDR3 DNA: TGTGCCAGCAGCCAAGAGTCGGGGGGGAATCAGCCCCAGCATTTT.

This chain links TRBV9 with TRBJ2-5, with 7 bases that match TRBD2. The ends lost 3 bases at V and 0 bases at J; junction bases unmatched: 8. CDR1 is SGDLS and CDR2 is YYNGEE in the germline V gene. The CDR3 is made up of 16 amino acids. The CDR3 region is CASSAVGRGNQETQYF. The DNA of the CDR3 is TGTGCCAGCAGCGCCGTAGGGCGGGGGAACCAAGAGACCCAGTACTTC.

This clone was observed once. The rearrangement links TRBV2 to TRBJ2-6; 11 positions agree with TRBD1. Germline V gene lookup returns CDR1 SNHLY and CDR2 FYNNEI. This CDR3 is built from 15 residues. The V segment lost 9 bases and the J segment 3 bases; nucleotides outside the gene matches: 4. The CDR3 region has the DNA TGTGCCAGTGGACAGGGGGCATTTGGGGCCAACGTCCTGACTTTC. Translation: CASGQGAFGANVLTF.

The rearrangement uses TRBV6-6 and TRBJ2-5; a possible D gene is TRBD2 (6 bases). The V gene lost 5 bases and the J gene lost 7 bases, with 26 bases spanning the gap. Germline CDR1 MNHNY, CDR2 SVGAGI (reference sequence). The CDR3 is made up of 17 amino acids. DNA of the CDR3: TGTGCCAGCAGTCCCCCCGGAGGGGATAGGGTCCTCGGGACCCAGTACTTC. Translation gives CASSPPGGDRVLGTQYF.

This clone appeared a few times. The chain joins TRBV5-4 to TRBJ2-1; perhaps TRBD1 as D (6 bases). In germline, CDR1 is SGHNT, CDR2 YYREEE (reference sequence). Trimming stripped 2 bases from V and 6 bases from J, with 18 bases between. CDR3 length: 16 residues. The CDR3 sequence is CASSFPGEYFSNEQFF. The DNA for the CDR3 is TGTGCCAGCAGCTTCCCAGGGGAATATTTTAGCAATGAGCAGTTCTTC.

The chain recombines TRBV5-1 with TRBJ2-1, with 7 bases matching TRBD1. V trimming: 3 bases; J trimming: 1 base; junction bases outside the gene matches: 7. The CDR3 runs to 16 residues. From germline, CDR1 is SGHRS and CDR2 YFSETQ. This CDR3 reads CASSYQGGRSYNEQFF. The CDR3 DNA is TGCGCCAGCAGCTACCAAGGGGGCAGGTCCTACAATGAGCAGTTCTTC. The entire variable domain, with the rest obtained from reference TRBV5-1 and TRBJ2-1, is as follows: KAGVTQTPRYLIKTRGQQVTLSCSPISGHRSVSWYQQTPGQGLQFLFEYFSETQRNKGNFPGRFSGRQFSNSRSEMNVSTLELGDSALYLCASSYQGGRSYNEQFFGPGTRLTVL.

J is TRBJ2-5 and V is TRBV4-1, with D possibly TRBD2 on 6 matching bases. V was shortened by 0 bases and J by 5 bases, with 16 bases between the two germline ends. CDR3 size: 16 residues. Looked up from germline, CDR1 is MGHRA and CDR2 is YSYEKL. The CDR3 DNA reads TGCGCCAGCAGCCAAGATCGAGGGCGGGACGGGGAGACCCAGTACTTC. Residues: CASSQDRGRDGETQYF.

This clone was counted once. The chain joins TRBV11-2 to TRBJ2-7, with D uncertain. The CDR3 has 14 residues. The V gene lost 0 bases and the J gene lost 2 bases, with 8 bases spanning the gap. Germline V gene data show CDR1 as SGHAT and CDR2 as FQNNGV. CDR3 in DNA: TGTGCCAGCAGCTTAGATCTGTCTCCCTACGAGCAGTACTTC. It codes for CASSLDLSPYEQYF.

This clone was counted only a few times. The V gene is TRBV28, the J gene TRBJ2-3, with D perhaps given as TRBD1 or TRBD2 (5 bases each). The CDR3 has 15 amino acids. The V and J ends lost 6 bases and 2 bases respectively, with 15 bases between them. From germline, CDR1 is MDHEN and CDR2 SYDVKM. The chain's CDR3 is CASSPGTGDTDTQYF. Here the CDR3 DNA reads TGTGCCAGCAGCCCTGGGACCGGAGACACAGATACGCAGTATTTT.

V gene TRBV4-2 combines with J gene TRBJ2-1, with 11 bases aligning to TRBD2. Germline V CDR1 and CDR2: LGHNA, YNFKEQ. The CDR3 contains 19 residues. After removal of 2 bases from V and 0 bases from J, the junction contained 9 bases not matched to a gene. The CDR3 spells CASSQTAGTSGSSYNEQFF. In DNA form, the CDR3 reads TGTGCCAGCAGCCAAACCGCCGGGACTAGCGGCAGCTCCTACAATGAGCAGTTCTTC.

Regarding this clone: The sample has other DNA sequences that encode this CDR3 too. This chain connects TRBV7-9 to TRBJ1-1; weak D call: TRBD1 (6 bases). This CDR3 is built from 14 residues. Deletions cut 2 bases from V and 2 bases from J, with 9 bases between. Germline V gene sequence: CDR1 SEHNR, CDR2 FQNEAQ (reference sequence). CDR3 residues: CASSLTGGNTEAFF. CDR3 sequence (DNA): TGTGCCAGCAGCTTAACTGGGGGCAACACTGAAGCTTTCTTT.

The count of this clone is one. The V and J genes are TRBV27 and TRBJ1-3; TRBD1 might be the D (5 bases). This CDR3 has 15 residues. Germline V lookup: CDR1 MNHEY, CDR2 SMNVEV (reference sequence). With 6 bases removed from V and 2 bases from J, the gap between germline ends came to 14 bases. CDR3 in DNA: TGTGCCAGCAGCACGACCGGGACGGCTGGAAACACCATATATTTT. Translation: CASSTTGTAGNTIYF.

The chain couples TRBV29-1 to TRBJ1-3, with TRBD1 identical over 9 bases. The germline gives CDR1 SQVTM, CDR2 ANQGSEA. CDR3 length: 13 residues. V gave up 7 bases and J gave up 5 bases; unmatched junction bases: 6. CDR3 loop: CSALGTGRNTIYF. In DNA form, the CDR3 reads TGCAGCGCCCTAGGGACAGGGAGAAACACCATATATTTT.

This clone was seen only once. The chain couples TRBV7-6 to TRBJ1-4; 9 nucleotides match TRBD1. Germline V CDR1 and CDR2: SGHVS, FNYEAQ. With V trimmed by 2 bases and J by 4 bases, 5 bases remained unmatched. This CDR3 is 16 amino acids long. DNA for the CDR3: TGTGCCAGCAGCTTACAACCGGGACAGGGTAATGAAAAACTGTTTTTT. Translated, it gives CASSLQPGQGNEKLFF.

CDR3 region: CATRDLDRATSPLHF. The CDR3 DNA sequence: TGTGCCACCAGGGATTTGGACAGGGCCACTTCACCCCTCCACTTT. This rearrangement joins TRBV15 to TRBJ1-6; 8 positions match TRBD1. Germline trimming cut 6 bases from V and 9 bases from J; bases unmatched to any gene: 10. The CDR3 length is 15 residues. Germline lookup yields CDR1 LNHNV and CDR2 YYDKDF (reference sequence). Using reference TRBV15 and TRBJ1-6 for the parts outside the CDR3, the full variable domain is DAMVIQNPRYQVTQFGKPVTLSCSQTLNHNVMYWYQQKSSQAPKLLFHYYDKDFNNEADTPDNFQSRRPNTSFCFLDIRSPGLGDTAMYLCATRDLDRATSPLHFGNGTRLTVT.

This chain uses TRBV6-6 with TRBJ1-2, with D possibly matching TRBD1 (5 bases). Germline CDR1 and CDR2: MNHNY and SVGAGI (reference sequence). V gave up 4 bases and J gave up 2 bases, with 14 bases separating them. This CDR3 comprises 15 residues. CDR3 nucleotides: TGTGCCAGCAGTTCCCGGGGGGGAACCAACTATGGCTACACCTTC. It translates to CASSSRGGTNYGYTF.

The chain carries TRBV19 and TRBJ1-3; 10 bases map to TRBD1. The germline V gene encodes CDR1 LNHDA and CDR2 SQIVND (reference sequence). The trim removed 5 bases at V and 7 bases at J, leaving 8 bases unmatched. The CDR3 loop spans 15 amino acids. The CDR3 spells CASSAGRGQGNTIYF. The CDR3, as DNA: TGTGCCAGTAGTGCAGGACGGGGACAGGGGAACACCATATATTTT. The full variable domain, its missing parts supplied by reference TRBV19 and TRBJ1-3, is DGGITQSPKYLFRKEGQNVTLSCEQNLNHDAMYWYRQDPGQGLRLIYYSQIVNDFQKGDIAEGYSVSREKKESFPLTVTSAQKNPTAFYLCASSAGRGQGNTIYFGEGSWLTVV.